A single sample is the source of the 15 T cell receptor beta chains below, sequenced in a study of early T cells in non-severe SARS-CoV-2 infection. MiXCR, applied by TCRdb to the 5' RACE reads, yields one record per CDR3 protein. The sample has approximately 35,000 distinct CDR3 sequences, approximately 7% seen once. Specimen: whole blood. Receptors were obtained from an adult who was a healthcare worker with PCR-confirmed SARS-CoV-2 infection or an uninfected control (not recorded which).

This clonotype was observed many times. J is TRBJ1-2 and V is TRBV6-1; the D is unclear. The CDR3 sequence is 14 residues long. The V and J ends lost 3 bases and 3 bases respectively, with 11 bases between them. The V gene's germline CDR1 is MNHNS and CDR2 SASEGT. CDR3 DNA: TGTGCCAGCAGTGACGGAGTCAGCCACTATGGCTACACCTTC. Residues: CASSDGVSHYGYTF.

This clonotype was recorded at least ten times. This chain's CDR3 is CASSPGAYEQYF. The CDR3 DNA follows: TGCGCCAGCAGCCCAGGGGCCTACGAGCAGTACTTC. The chain joins TRBV10-2 to TRBJ2-7; D is possibly TRBD1 (6 bases). The V end was cut by 6 bases, the J end by 2 bases, with 8 bases between. CDR3 length: 12 amino acids. The germline V gene encodes CDR1 WSHSY and CDR2 SAAADI.

This clonotype appeared many times. The chain is built from TRBV21-1 and TRBJ2-1; the D call TRBD2 from the table was never checked on the DNA. TRBV21-1 is deemed a pseudogene. The CDR3 sequence is 15 residues long. CDR3 in amino acids: CASVPGLAGGNEQFF. CDR3 DNA sequence: TGTGCCAGCGTTCCGGGACTAGCGGGAGGAAATGAGCAGTTCTTC.

This clonotype showed up just a few times. This rearrangement joins TRBV7-9 to TRBJ2-5; possible D gene TRBD1, 6 bases. This CDR3 region has 16 residues. The V and J ends lost 4 bases and 2 bases respectively, with 17 bases between them. Germline loops: CDR1 SEHNR, CDR2 FQNEAQ (reference sequence). Here the CDR3 reads CASSSRTRGNQETQYF. In DNA form, the CDR3 reads TGTGCCAGCAGCTCCCGCACCAGGGGAAATCAAGAGACCCAGTACTTC.

This clonotype was observed at least ten times. This chain links TRBV10-3 with TRBJ2-1; the match to TRBD2 covers 11 bases. Germline V gene data show CDR1 as ENHRY and CDR2 as SYGVKD. CDR3 length: 15 residues. V shed 11 bases and J 3 bases; nucleotides not matched to a gene: 9. CDR3 sequence: CAAQGGTSGYNEQFF. CDR3 coding DNA: TGTGCCGCTCAGGGGGGGACTAGCGGCTACAATGAGCAGTTCTTC.

This clonotype has at least ten counts. V is TRBV20-1 and J is TRBJ2-7, with D unclear. The germline CDR1 and CDR2 sequences are DFQATT and SNEGSKA (reference sequence). The V and J ends lost 6 bases and 0 bases respectively, with 9 bases between them. The CDR3 spans 12 residues. Written as DNA, the CDR3 is TGCAGTGCCAATCCCAGCTCCTACGAGCAGTACTTC. It specifies CSANPSSYEQYF.

There are many counts of this clonotype. The chain carries TRBV5-1 and TRBJ1-1; the match to TRBD1 covers 10 bases. The germline gives CDR1 SGHRS, CDR2 YFSETQ. J gave up 2 bases and V 6 bases, and 4 bases lay outside the gene matches. This CDR3 contains 14 residues. The CDR3 loop is CASTRTGGNTEAFF. DNA for the CDR3: TGCGCCAGCACGCGGACAGGGGGAAACACTGAAGCTTTCTTT.

This clonotype was counted many times. The chain joins TRBV6-6 to TRBJ2-7; 11 bases map to TRBD2. V lost 5 bases, J lost 6 bases, and 9 bases stayed unmatched. The CDR3 runs to 15 residues. Per germline, CDR1 MNHNY and CDR2 SVGAGI (reference sequence). The CDR3 region is CASSPATSGTSEQYF. CDR3 coding DNA: TGTGCCAGCAGTCCTGCGACTAGCGGGACCTCCGAGCAGTACTTC.

This clonotype appeared many times. V and J are TRBV7-2 and TRBJ1-1; TRBD1 might be the D (5 bases). The CDR3 is 13 amino acids. V lost 10 bases, J lost 2 bases, and 14 bases lay in between. Germline CDR1 SGHTA, CDR2 FQGNSA. The CDR3 loop is CATGWSANTEAFF. Written as DNA, the CDR3 is TGTGCCACAGGGTGGAGCGCTAACACTGAAGCTTTCTTT.

This clonotype was recorded at least ten times. The chain employs TRBV7-6 and TRBJ2-2, with 14 positions matching TRBD2. CDR3 length equals 18 residues. Germline V gene lookup returns CDR1 SGHVS and CDR2 FNYEAQ. The ends lost 1 base at V and 6 bases at J; junction bases unmatched: 7. The DNA of the CDR3 is TGTGCCAGCAGCTTAGGGGGGACTAGCGGGAGCCGACCCGGGGAGCTGTTTTTT. Translation gives CASSLGGTSGSRPGELFF.

This clonotype has just a few counts. The rearrangement uses TRBV7-3 and TRBJ2-1, with a possible D match to TRBD2 (6 bases). The CDR3 consists of 14 residues. The germline V gene has CDR1 SGHTA and CDR2 FQGTGA. V was cut by 2 bases and J by 7 bases, with 12 bases left in between. The CDR3 sequence: CASSLAGSMNEQFF. The CDR3 coding sequence is TGTGCCAGCAGCTTAGCGGGAAGCATGAATGAGCAGTTCTTC.

This clonotype appeared many times. The rearrangement joins TRBV2 to TRBJ1-1, with D possibly being TRBD1 (5 bases). CDR1 SNHLY and CDR2 FYNNEI come from the germline V gene. CDR3 size: 14 residues. Deletions cut 10 bases from V and 5 bases from J, with 20 bases between. The CDR3 is CATFGGRPPTEAFF. In DNA form, the CDR3 reads TGTGCCACCTTCGGGGGACGGCCGCCGACTGAAGCTTTCTTT.

This clonotype was detected once. The chain couples TRBV25-1 to TRBJ2-1; D possibly corresponds to TRBD1 (6 bases). Germline lookup yields CDR1 MGHDK and CDR2 SYGVNS. V lost 5 bases and J 15 bases, leaving 11 bases between the germline ends. CDR3 length: 10 amino acids. CDR3 bases: TGTGCCAGCAGTCTAACGACAGGGTTCTTC. Translated, it gives CASSLTTGFF.

This clonotype was counted only a few times. V is TRBV6-1 and J is TRBJ2-7; TRBD2 agrees at 14 bases. J was trimmed by 6 bases and V by 6 bases; bases with no gene match: 10. Germline V gives CDR1 MNHNS, CDR2 SASEGT. The CDR3 loop spans 16 amino acids. The CDR3 protein is CASRPTGLAGVSEQYF. CDR3 DNA sequence: TGTGCCAGCAGGCCAACGGGACTAGCGGGAGTAAGCGAGCAGTACTTC.

This clonotype appeared many times. The chain combines TRBV7-9 with TRBJ2-3; unclear D gene. Germline CDR1 is SEHNR and CDR2 is FQNEAQ (reference sequence). V was clipped by 1 base and J by 0 bases, with 5 bases between them. The CDR3 sequence is 14 residues long. The CDR3 region has the DNA TGTGCCAGCAGCTTAGATGGCAGCACAGATACGCAGTATTTT. This gives the protein CASSLDGSTDTQYF.